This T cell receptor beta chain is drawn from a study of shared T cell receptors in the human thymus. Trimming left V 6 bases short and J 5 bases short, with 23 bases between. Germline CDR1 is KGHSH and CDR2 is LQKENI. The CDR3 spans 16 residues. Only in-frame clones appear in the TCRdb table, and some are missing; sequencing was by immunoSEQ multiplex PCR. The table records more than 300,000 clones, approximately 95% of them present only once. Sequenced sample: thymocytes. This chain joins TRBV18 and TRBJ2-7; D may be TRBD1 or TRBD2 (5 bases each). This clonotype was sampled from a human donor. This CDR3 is CASSLERWEWGHEQYF. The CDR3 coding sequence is TGTGCCAGCTCCCTAGAACGCTGGGAGTGGGGCCACGAGCAGTACTTC.